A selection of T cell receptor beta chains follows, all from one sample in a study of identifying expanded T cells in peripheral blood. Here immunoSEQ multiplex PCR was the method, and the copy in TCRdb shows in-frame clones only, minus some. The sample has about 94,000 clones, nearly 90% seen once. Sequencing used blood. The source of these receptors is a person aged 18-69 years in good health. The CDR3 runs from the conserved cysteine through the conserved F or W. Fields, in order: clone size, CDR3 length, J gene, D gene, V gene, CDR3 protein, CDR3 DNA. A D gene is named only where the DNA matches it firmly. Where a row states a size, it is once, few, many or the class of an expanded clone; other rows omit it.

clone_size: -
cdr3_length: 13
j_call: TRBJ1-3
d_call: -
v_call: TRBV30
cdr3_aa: CAWRPHSGNTIYF
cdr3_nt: TGTGCCTGGAGGCCACACTCTGGAAACACCATATATTTT

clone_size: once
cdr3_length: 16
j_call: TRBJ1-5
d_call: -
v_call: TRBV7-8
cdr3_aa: CASSAQEPYSNQPQHF
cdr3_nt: TGTGCCAGCAGCGCTCAGGAGCCATATAGCAATCAGCCCCAGCATTTT

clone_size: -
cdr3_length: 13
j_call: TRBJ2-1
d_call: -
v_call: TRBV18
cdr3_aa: CASSKDINNEQFF
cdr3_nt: TGTGCCAGCTCCAAGGACATTAACAATGAGCAGTTCTTC

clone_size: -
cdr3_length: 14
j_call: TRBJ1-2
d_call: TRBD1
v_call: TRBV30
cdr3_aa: CAWKNRGVNYGYTF
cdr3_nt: TGTGCCTGGAAAAACAGGGGGGTGAACTATGGCTACACCTTC

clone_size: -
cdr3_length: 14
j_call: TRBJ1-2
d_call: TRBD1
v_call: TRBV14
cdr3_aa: CASSQLGQGNGYTF
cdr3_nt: TGTGCCAGCAGCCAACTCGGACAGGGGAACGGCTACACCTTC

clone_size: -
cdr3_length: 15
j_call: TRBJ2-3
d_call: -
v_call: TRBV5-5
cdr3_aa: CASSLFRASTDTQYF
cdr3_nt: TGTGCCAGCAGCTTGTTTCGGGCGAGCACAGATACGCAGTATTTT

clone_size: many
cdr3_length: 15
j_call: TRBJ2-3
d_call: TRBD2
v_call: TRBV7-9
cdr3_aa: CASSSREANTDTQYF
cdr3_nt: TGTGCCAGCAGCTCGCGGGAGGCTAACACAGATACGCAGTATTTT

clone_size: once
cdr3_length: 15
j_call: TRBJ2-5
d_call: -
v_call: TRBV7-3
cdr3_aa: CASSLTLSGMETQYF
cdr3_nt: TGTGCCAGCAGCTTAACCCTATCAGGGATGGAGACCCAGTACTTC

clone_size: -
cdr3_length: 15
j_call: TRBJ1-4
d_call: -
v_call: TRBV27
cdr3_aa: CASSLLLATNEKLFF
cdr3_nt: TGTGCCAGCAGTTTATTACTTGCAACTAATGAAAAACTGTTTTTT

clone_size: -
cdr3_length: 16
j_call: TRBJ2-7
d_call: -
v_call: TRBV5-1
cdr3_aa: CASSRGDDGVHYEQYF
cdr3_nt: TGCGCCAGCAGCCGCGGCGATGACGGAGTCCACTACGAGCAGTACTTC

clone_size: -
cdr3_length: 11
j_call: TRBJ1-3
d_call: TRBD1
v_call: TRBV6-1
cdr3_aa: CASSEGTGPDF
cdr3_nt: TGTGCCAGCAGTGAAGGGACAGGGCCGGATTTT

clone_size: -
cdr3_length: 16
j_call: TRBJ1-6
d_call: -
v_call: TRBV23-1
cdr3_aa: CASSQSGRGSSSPLHF
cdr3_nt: TGCGCCAGCAGTCAATCGGGCAGGGGATCGAGTTCACCCCTCCACTTT

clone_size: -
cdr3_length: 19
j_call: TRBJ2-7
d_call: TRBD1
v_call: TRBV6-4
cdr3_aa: CASSDSSPWIGQGAYEQYF
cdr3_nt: TGTGCCAGCAGTGACTCGAGTCCGTGGATCGGACAGGGAGCCTACGAGCAGTACTTC

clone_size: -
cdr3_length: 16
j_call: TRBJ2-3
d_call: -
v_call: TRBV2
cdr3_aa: CASSRDRFGGTDTQYF
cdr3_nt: TGTGCCAGCAGCAGAGATCGATTCGGGGGCACAGATACGCAGTATTTT

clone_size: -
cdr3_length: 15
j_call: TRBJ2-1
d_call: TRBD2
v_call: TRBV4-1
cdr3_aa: CASSGGLAGDNEQFF
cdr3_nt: TGCGCCAGCAGCGGGGGACTAGCGGGCGACAATGAGCAGTTCTTC

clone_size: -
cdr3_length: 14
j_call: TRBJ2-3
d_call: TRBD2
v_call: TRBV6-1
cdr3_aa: CASRERGGGDTQYF
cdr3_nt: TGTGCCAGCAGAGAGCGGGGGGGAGGGGATACGCAGTATTTT

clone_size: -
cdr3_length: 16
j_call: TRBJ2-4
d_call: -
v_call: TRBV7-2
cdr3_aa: CASSLYKAGSKNIQYF
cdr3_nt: TGTGCCAGCAGCTTATACAAGGCAGGCAGTAAAAACATTCAGTACTTC

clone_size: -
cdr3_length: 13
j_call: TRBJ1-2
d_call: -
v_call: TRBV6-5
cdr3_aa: CASSAPGGRGYTF
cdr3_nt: TGTGCCAGCAGTGCACCGGGAGGGAGAGGCTACACCTTC

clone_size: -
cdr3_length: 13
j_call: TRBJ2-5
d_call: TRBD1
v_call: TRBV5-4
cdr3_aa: CASSQDRGHTQYF
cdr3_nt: TGTGCCAGCAGCCAGGACAGGGGTCATACCCAGTACTTC

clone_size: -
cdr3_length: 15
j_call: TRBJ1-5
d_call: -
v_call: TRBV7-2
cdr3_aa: CASSREAGGSQPQHF
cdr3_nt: TGTGCCAGCAGCCGAGAGGCGGGGGGTTCTCAGCCCCAGCATTTT

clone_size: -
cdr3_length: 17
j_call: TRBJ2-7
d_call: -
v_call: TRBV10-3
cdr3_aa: CAISRLDSGTAPSEQYF
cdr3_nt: TGTGCCATCAGCCGACTAGACTCCGGGACAGCCCCTAGTGAGCAGTACTTC

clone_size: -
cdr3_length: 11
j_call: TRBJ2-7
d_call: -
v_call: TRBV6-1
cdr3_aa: CASSSSNEQYF
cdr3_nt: TGTGCCAGCTCGAGCAGCAACGAGCAGTACTTC

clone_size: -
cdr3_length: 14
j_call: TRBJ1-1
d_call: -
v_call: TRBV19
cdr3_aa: CASKSGGENTEAFF
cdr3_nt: TGTGCCAGTAAATCGGGTGGAGAAAACACTGAAGCTTTCTTT

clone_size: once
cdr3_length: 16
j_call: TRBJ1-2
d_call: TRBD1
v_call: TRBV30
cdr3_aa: CAWRPKYARDRGGYTF
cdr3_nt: TGTGCCTGGAGACCCAAATACGCCCGGGACAGGGGAGGCTACACCTTC

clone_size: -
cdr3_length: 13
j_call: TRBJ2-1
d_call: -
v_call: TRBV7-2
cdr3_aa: CASSSLPQAWQFF
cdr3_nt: TGTGCCAGCAGCTCCTTGCCCCAGGCATGGCAGTTCTTC

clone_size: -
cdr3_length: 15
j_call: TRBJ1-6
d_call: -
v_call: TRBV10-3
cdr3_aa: CAISESFNGNSPLHF
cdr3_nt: TGTGCCATCAGTGAGTCGTTTAATGGAAATTCACCCCTCCACTTT

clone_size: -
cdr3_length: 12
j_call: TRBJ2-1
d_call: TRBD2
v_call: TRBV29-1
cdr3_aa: CSGTSEHNEQFF
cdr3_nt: TGCAGCGGGACTAGCGAACACAATGAGCAGTTCTTC